These T cell receptor beta chains were read from a single sample in a study of blood T cell repertoires in COVID-19. Generated by immunoSEQ multiplex PCR, the TCRdb table keeps only in-frame clones and is missing some. The table has about 300,000 clones, nearly 90% seen once. What was sequenced was PBMCs or T cells enriched from blood (not recorded which). These TCRs come from a woman between 50 and 59 years old who had been exposed to COVID-19. The CDR3 runs from the conserved cysteine through the conserved F or W. The order of the fields is J gene, V gene, CDR3 protein.

J: TRBJ1-2
V: TRBV27
CDR3: CASRGGTYGYTF

J: TRBJ2-5
V: TRBV7-9
CDR3: CASSSGQFQETQYF

J: TRBJ2-7
V: TRBV9
CDR3: CASSLGGQGASEQYF

J: TRBJ2-6
V: TRBV9
CDR3: CASSVSRPGGANVLTF

J: TRBJ1-1
V: TRBV5-1
CDR3: CASTMGGRETEAFF

J: TRBJ1-1
V: TRBV13
CDR3: CASSTRTGGNTEAFF

J: TRBJ2-5
V: TRBV28
CDR3: CASSLLLAGAQETQYF

J: TRBJ1-3
V: TRBV5-1
CDR3: CASGSDSGNTIYF

J: TRBJ2-2
V: TRBV11-2
CDR3: CASSLYSGTTNTGELFF

J: TRBJ2-7
V: TRBV4-2
CDR3: CASSQDGTATYEQYF

J: TRBJ2-2
V: TRBV5-1
CDR3: CASSFPSSGAEPNTGELFF

J: TRBJ2-5
V: TRBV18
CDR3: CASLTGTGRGETQYF

J: TRBJ2-3
V: TRBV25-1
CDR3: CASSELATRYTDTQYF

J: TRBJ1-4
V: TRBV5-1
CDR3: CASSFDVGRNEKLFF

J: TRBJ2-1
V: TRBV7-6
CDR3: CASSLALAGGNEQFF

J: TRBJ2-3
V: TRBV29-1
CDR3: CSVEERDRTDTQYF

J: TRBJ1-3
V: TRBV2
CDR3: CASLGTANTIYF

J: TRBJ1-1
V: TRBV19
CDR3: CASSPTGKNTEAFF

J: TRBJ2-1
V: TRBV7-9
CDR3: CASSYGLAGYNEQFF

J: TRBJ2-3
V: TRBV5-1
CDR3: CASSLTPGGTDTQYF

J: TRBJ1-1
V: TRBV3-1/TRBV3-2
CDR3: CASSQRPGANTEAFF

J: TRBJ1-5
V: TRBV6-5
CDR3: CASSRPGQPQHF

J: TRBJ1-3
V: TRBV4-1
CDR3: CASSQGREAPGNTIYF

J: TRBJ2-7
V: TRBV5-1
CDR3: CASSSGQGGSYEQYF

J: TRBJ2-7
V: TRBV19
CDR3: CASTRTGGAYEQYF

J: TRBJ1-2
V: TRBV19
CDR3: CASGDRVNLGYTF

J: TRBJ1-2
V: TRBV19
CDR3: CASMRKEDGYTF